The 12 T cell receptor beta chains below all came from one sample that was sequenced in a study of shared T cell receptors in the human thymus. Using immunoSEQ multiplex PCR, the repertoire was profiled, and TCRdb retains in-frame clones only, with some absent. The sample lists about 400,000 clones; 85% to 95% were seen once. Sequenced: thymocytes. Source of these receptors: a human donor.

The V gene is TRBV6-1, the J gene TRBJ2-7; possible D gene TRBD1, 7 bases. Trimming took 5 bases from V and 5 from J, leaving 16 bases between them. CDR1 is MNHNS, CDR2 SASEGT, per germline. The CDR3 extends over 14 amino acids. CDR3 DNA: TGTGCCAGCAGTCCCCCAGGGGGGTTGGACGAGCAGTACTTC. Translated: CASSPPGGLDEQYF.

The CDR3 nucleotides are TGTGCCAGCAGTCCCCCCTCGGGGGCTACAGGGGAGCAGTACTTC. It encodes CASSPPSGATGEQYF. The chain links TRBV5-6 to TRBJ2-7; D assignment may be TRBD1 or TRBD2 (6 bases each). CDR3 length: 15 amino acids. Germline CDR1 reads SGHDT; CDR2 reads YYEEEE. V lost 5 bases to trimming and J lost 7 bases, with 22 bases between them.

The chain employs TRBV5-1 and TRBJ1-5, with TRBD1 matching over 8 bases. Germline CDR1 and CDR2: SGHRS and YFSETQ. This CDR3 region has 16 residues. With V trimmed by 0 bases and J by 2 bases, 4 bases remained unmatched. This CDR3 reads CASSLDPTGGNQPQHF. The CDR3 region has the DNA TGCGCCAGCAGCTTGGATCCGACAGGGGGCAATCAGCCCCAGCATTTT.

The rearrangement links TRBV28 to TRBJ1-2; D not resolved. The V end was cut by 2 bases, the J end by 10 bases, with 20 bases between. The CDR3 length is 15 residues. The germline V gene encodes CDR1 MDHEN and CDR2 SYDVKM. This CDR3 reads CASSLLGRAVGDYTF. In nucleotides, the CDR3 is TGTGCCAGCAGTTTACTGGGCAGAGCCGTTGGTGACTACACCTTC.

Comments on this clone: A read error may account for a junction end that differs from germline. The chain couples TRBV20-1 to TRBJ1-2; D call uncertain. The CDR3 consists of 8 residues. Germline V gives CDR1 DFQATT, CDR2 SNEGSKA (reference sequence). Written as DNA, the CDR3 is TGCAGTGCTAGAGATCGGGCCTTC. Amino acid sequence: CSARDRAF.

In its sample, this clone was seen once. This chain uses TRBV2 with TRBJ1-3; TRBD1 is a possible D gene (6 bases). The V end lost 6 bases, the J end lost 7 bases, and 22 bases lay between the germline ends. From germline, CDR1 is SNHLY and CDR2 FYNNEI. This CDR3 has 16 amino acids. CDR3 residues: CASRTVPGHYGNTIYF. The CDR3 DNA sequence: TGTGCCAGCAGAACAGTCCCGGGACATTACGGTAACACCATATATTTT.

This sequence joins TRBV20-1 and TRBJ2-1, with D hard to call. V dropped 6 bases and J dropped 6 bases, with 6 bases sitting between them. CDR1 is DFQATT, CDR2 SNEGSKA, per germline (reference sequence). This CDR3 comprises 10 residues. As DNA, the CDR3 is TGCAGTGCGAAGCTCAATGAGCAGTTCTTC. It codes for CSAKLNEQFF.

This chain joins TRBV19 and TRBJ1-1; 7 bases match TRBD1. V lost 8 bases, J lost 5 bases, and 11 bases stayed unmatched. CDR1 is LNHDA, CDR2 SQIVND, per germline (reference sequence). CDR3 length: 14 residues. The CDR3 region has the DNA TGTGCCAGTTCGGACAGGTCGAGGTGGACTGAAGCTTTCTTT. Amino acid sequence: CASSDRSRWTEAFF.

This clone was observed once. The gene calls are TRBV5-1 and TRBJ2-5; D unclear. The CDR3 runs 13 residues. Germline CDR1 is SGHRS and CDR2 is YFSETQ. Trimming took off 0 bases at V and 5 bases at J, with 8 bases between the two ends. The CDR3 DNA is TGCGCCAGCAGCTTGGAGGCTAAGGAGACCCAGTACTTC. This translates into CASSLEAKETQYF.

This rearrangement joins TRBV5-1 to TRBJ2-1; D is unresolved. With 0 bases removed from V and 6 bases from J, the gap between germline ends came to 13 bases. CDR1 SGHRS and CDR2 YFSETQ come from the germline V gene. This CDR3 spans 15 amino acids. For the CDR3, the DNA is TGCGCCAGCAGCTTGGTTGTTGGGGAAGGCAATGAGCAGTTCTTC. It is translated as CASSLVVGEGNEQFF.

The J gene is TRBJ1-2, the V gene TRBV25-1; 8 nucleotides align to TRBD1. From germline, CDR1 is MGHDK and CDR2 SYGVNS. The CDR3 loop spans 13 amino acids. V shed 5 bases, J shed 8 bases, and the junction held 7 bases outside the gene matches. CDR3 region: CASSNTGGGGYTF. The CDR3 bases are TGTGCCAGCAGTAACACAGGGGGAGGGGGCTACACCTTC.

This clone was counted between two and nine times. The chain recombines TRBV30 with TRBJ1-1, with a possible D match to TRBD1 (5 bases). V lost 2 bases and J 1 base, leaving 11 bases between the germline ends. The germline CDR1 and CDR2 sequences are GTSNPN and SVGIG (reference sequence). CDR3 length equals 14 residues. In nucleotides, the CDR3 is TGTGCCTGGAGTCCCCAGAGGGGGAACACTGAAGCTTTCTTT. Protein product: CAWSPQRGNTEAFF.